The clone carrying this T cell receptor beta chain was observed a few times. As yet, its antigen is unknown. This CDR3 is 14 amino acids long. Germline CDR1 reads MNHNS; CDR2 reads SASEGT. V lost 7 bases and J lost 4, with 16 bases in between. The data are from a study of vaccination and CD4 T cells after COVID-19. Once obtained from cultured CD4+ T cells, the DNA was sequenced using the Oncomine TCR Beta short-read assay. Each CDR3 protein is one row after TCRdb ran MiXCR on the PCR reads. The table has 12,000 or so distinct CDR3 sequences, roughly 74% seen once. As to treatment: roughly ten-day PBMC culture with coronavirus spike peptide pools or control peptides (ViraFEST assay).

The TCR comes from a human donor who had recovered from COVID-19. This chain links TRBV6-1 with TRBJ1-2; weak D call: TRBD1 (5 bases). What was sequenced was CD4+ T cells from blood, cultured in vitro. CDR3 region: CASTTGGLFYGYTF. The CDR3 DNA is TGTGCCAGCACCACAGGTGGCCTGTTCTATGGCTACACCTTC.